This entry features one TCR beta chain sequence. As yet, its antigen is unknown. J lost 2 bases, V lost 4 bases, and 2 bases had no gene match. Germline V gene data show CDR1 as SEHNR and CDR2 as FQNEAQ (reference sequence). The CDR3 has 15 residues. This sample stems from a study of OX40 agonist ivuxolimab in advanced cancers. About the research overall: An agonistic anti-OX40 (CD134) antibody, ivuxolimab, was used to treat the patients.

The protocol was immunoSEQ multiplex PCR, while the TCRdb copy is restricted to in-frame clones and leaves out a portion. The sample includes 82,000 or so clones, roughly 90% of them seen just once. Study-wide points: The authors also found low normalized T-cell clonal expansion in some nonresponders.

This rearrangement joins TRBV7-9 to TRBJ2-6; 7 nucleotides match TRBD1. The sequence came from an adult with an advanced solid tumor such as melanoma, head and neck, liver or kidney cancer. Here the sequenced sample was CD4+ or CD8+ T cells sorted from blood, taken in a trial of the OX40 agonist ivuxolimab. CDR3 amino acids: CASSSDRAGANVLTF. Here the CDR3 DNA reads TGTGCCAGCAGCTCCGACAGGGCTGGGGCCAACGTCCTGACTTTC.